This T cell receptor beta chain stems from a study of cytomegalovirus exposure and HLA in healthy donors. Study-level information: The approximately 120 validation repertoires were reported in a later analysis to have been generated on the same platform as the roughly 680 first-cohort repertoires.

Trimming took 6 bases from V and 0 from J; bases not matched to a gene: 10. The CDR3 consists of 16 residues. Germline values: CDR1 SEHNR, CDR2 FQNEAQ (reference sequence). Study findings and constraints: Cytomegalovirus-associated TCR beta chains were listed, numbering some 170.

This clone was counted a few times. Its antigen is still unknown. The assay was immunoSEQ multiplex PCR, and TCRdb's table has in-frame clones only and misses some. This table holds around 120,000 clones, roughly 88% found once. The J gene is TRBJ1-1, the V gene TRBV7-9; 7 nucleotides match TRBD1. Material: PBMCs. The TCR originated in a woman aged 18-29 years in good health and CMV-seropositive. In DNA, the CDR3 is TGTGCCAGCAGTTCCGGGACAGATATGATGAACACTGAAGCTTTCTTT. Its protein is CASSSGTDMMNTEAFF. The full variable domain, in which reference TRBV7-9 and TRBJ1-1 provide the parts outside the CDR3, is DTGVSQNPRHKITKRGQNVTFRCDPISEHNRLYWYRQTLGQGPEFLTYFQNEAQLEKSRLLSDRFSAERPKGSFSTLEIQRTEQGDSAMYLCASSSGTDMMNTEAFFGQGTRLTVV.